This TCR beta chain emerged from a study of T cell responses to AZD1222 COVID-19 vaccine. Study-level background: Second-dose recipients at about 4 or about 12 weeks were treated as one pooled group. Study results and caveats: Once two AZD1222 doses were given, Spike-specific TCR breadth and depth went up. It should be noted that donors were predominantly white British and more often female, and clonal diversity was possibly underestimated. Only after the peak T cell response were repertoires sampled.

Only in-frame clones appear in the TCRdb table, and some are missing; sequencing was by immunoSEQ multiplex PCR. The repertoire includes 160,000 or so clones, roughly 90% of them detected once, and about 4.5% sits in the top ten. A note on this clone: The antigen is not known.

The germline V gene encodes CDR1 MDHEN and CDR2 SYDVKM. The CDR3 sequence is 15 residues long. Trimming removed 1 base at V and 1 base at J, with 7 bases between. The specimen comprised peripheral blood, sampled on day 0 of AZD1222 vaccination. V gene TRBV28 combines with J gene TRBJ2-2, with D perhaps given as TRBD1 or TRBD2 (5 bases each). The TCR sequence derives from an adult in good health. The CDR3 is CASSLFGGNTGELFF. The CDR3 DNA reads as TGTGCCAGCAGTTTATTTGGGGGGAACACCGGGGAGCTGTTTTTT.